This T cell receptor beta chain was captured by sequencing in a study of blood T cells in healthy people across ages. This clonotype was observed once. A much more abundant neighbour one base away suggests this may be a read error. Germline-derived CDR1 and CDR2 are DFQATT and SNEGSKA (reference sequence). J gave up 1 base and V 5 bases, and 10 bases lay outside the gene matches. The CDR3 extends over 17 amino acids. The individuals who served as donors were healthy Caucasians living in Russia, aged roughly 6 to 90. Sample-barcoded 5' priming and a J-beta primer mix drove a second PCR of about 6 to 11 cycles. MiXCR, applied by TCRdb to the 5' RACE reads, yields one record per CDR3 protein. The data show 600,000 or so distinct CDR3 sequences, less than 35% seen once.

The sequencing input was blood. This sequence joins TRBV20-1 and TRBJ2-5, with 13 bases lining up with TRBD2. The TCR was taken from a woman of 80 years or more in good health. For the CDR3, the DNA is TGCAGTGCTGGAACCGGGACTAGCGGGGAGGCCCAAGAGACCCAGTACTTC. Translating it yields CSAGTGTSGEAQETQYF.